The 10 T cell receptor beta chains given below trace back to one sample, sequenced in a study of blood T cell repertoires in COVID-19. Some clones are missing from TCRdb's copy, which holds only in-frame ones; the method was immunoSEQ multiplex PCR. The sample has about 43,000 clones, roughly 80% seen once. Sequencing was done on a sample of peripheral blood. The receptors were gathered from a woman in her sixties with acute or convalescent COVID-19.

This chain connects TRBV5-1 to TRBJ2-2, with D perhaps matching TRBD2 (6 bases). This CDR3 is 16 amino acids long. Trimming shortened V by 0 bases and J by 1 base, and 10 bases separated the two germline ends. Germline CDR1 SGHRS, CDR2 YFSETQ. CDR3 region: CASSLAVSGNTGELFF. CDR3 in DNA: TGCGCCAGCAGCTTGGCGGTTAGCGGGAACACCGGGGAGCTGTTTTTT. Using reference TRBV5-1 and TRBJ2-2 for the parts outside the CDR3, the full variable domain is KAGVTQTPRYLIKTRGQQVTLSCSPISGHRSVSWYQQTPGQGLQFLFEYFSETQRNKGNFPGRFSGRQFSNSRSEMNVSTLELGDSALYLCASSLAVSGNTGELFFGEGSRLTVL.

CDR3 in DNA: TGCGCCAGCAGCTTGGTTCCTCTCGGCGGGGAGCTGTTTTTT. Protein sequence: CASSLVPLGGELFF. V gene TRBV5-1 combines with J gene TRBJ2-2; D not resolved. Trimming stripped 0 bases from V and 7 bases from J, with 10 bases between. Germline CDR1 reads SGHRS; CDR2 reads YFSETQ. The CDR3 has 14 residues.

The chain uses TRBV2 and TRBJ2-4, with D unresolved. In germline, CDR1 is SNHLY, CDR2 FYNNEI. V gave up 7 bases and J gave up 4 bases, with 5 bases separating them. This CDR3 is built from 11 residues. Here the CDR3 DNA reads TGTGCCAGCACGCAGAAAAACATTCAGTACTTC. Translation gives CASTQKNIQYF.

The chain links TRBV30 to TRBJ2-1; possibly TRBD1 for D (6 bases). V lost 0 bases, J lost 2 bases, and 14 bases lay in between. Germline CDR1 is GTSNPN and CDR2 is SVGIG (reference sequence). The length of the CDR3 is 16 residues. As DNA, the CDR3 is TGTGCCTGGAGTGTACGTGACAGGCGTACCTACAATGAGCAGTTCTTC. Its protein is CAWSVRDRRTYNEQFF.

The rearrangement uses TRBV2 and TRBJ1-4; maybe TRBD1 (5 bases). Trimming took off 8 bases at V and 7 bases at J, with 23 bases between the two ends. This CDR3 has 16 residues. In germline, CDR1 is SNHLY, CDR2 FYNNEI. For the CDR3, the DNA is TGTGCCAGCGTTTCTAACCCACAGGATTTGGTTGAAAAACTGTTTTTT. This translates into CASVSNPQDLVEKLFF.

This clone was seen a handful of times. The rearrangement links TRBV3-1 (or the pseudogene TRBV3-2) to TRBJ2-5, with 9 positions matching TRBD2. CDR1 is LGHDT and CDR2 is YNNKEL in the germline V gene (reference sequence). After removal of 6 bases from V and 2 bases from J, the junction contained 4 bases not matched to a gene. The CDR3 contains 14 residues. The CDR3 sequence is CASSSGGRQETQYF. The CDR3 nucleotides are TGTGCCAGCAGTAGCGGGGGCCGTCAAGAGACCCAGTACTTC.

In its sample, this clone was seen a few times. The chain links TRBV4-1 to TRBJ1-4; D possibly corresponds to TRBD1 (6 bases). Trimming shortened V by 0 bases and J by 0 bases, and 14 bases separated the two germline ends. Germline lookup yields CDR1 MGHRA and CDR2 YSYEKL. The CDR3 consists of 18 residues. CDR3 nucleotides: TGCGCCAGCAGCCAAGATCGCGGACAGTTCGCAACTAATGAAAAACTGTTTTTT. Translated: CASSQDRGQFATNEKLFF.

V is TRBV30 and J is TRBJ1-5; tentatively, D is TRBD1 (6 bases). Germline V gene lookup returns CDR1 GTSNPN and CDR2 SVGIG (reference sequence). Between the trimmed V and J ends, which lost 2 bases and 3 bases, there was a span of 14 bases. The CDR3 extends over 15 amino acids. The chain's CDR3 is CAWSPQGSYNQPQHF. The CDR3 bases are TGTGCCTGGAGTCCCCAGGGGTCCTACAATCAGCCCCAGCATTTT.

The V gene is TRBV3-1 (or the pseudogene TRBV3-2), the J gene TRBJ1-1; tentatively, D is TRBD1 (5 bases). The CDR3 contains 14 residues. Germline CDR1 and CDR2: LGHDT and YNNKEL (reference sequence). Trimming removed 3 bases at V and 4 bases at J, with 12 bases between. CDR3 residues: CASSHRGWGTEAFF. For the CDR3, the DNA is TGTGCCAGCAGCCATAGGGGCTGGGGCACTGAAGCTTTCTTT.

The rearrangement links TRBV6-5 to TRBJ2-5; D call uncertain. The germline gives CDR1 MNHEY, CDR2 SVGAGI. The CDR3 extends over 13 amino acids. The V end lost 6 bases, the J end lost 3 bases, and 11 bases lay between the germline ends. The CDR3 DNA reads TGTGCCAGCAGCCACAAGAATGAAGAGACCCAGTACTTC. The encoded protein is CASSHKNEETQYF.